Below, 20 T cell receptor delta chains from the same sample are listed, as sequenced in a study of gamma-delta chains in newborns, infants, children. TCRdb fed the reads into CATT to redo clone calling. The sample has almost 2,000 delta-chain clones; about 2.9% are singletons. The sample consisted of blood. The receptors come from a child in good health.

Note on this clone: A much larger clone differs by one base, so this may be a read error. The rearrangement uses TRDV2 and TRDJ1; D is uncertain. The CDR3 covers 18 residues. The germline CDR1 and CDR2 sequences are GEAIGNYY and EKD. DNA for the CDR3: TGTGCCTGTGACACCCTGCAGGGCTCCGAGCGGACCAACGGTAAACCCATCTTT. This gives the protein CACDTLQGSERTNGKPIF.

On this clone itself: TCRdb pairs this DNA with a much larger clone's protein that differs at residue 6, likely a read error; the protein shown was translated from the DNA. CDR3 in amino acids: CACDTANLPGDIDATTDKLIF. CDR3 coding DNA: TGTGCCTGTGACACCGCCAACCTACCAGGGGATATTGACGCTACTACCGATAAACTCATCTTT. The chain links TRDV2 to TRDJ1, with 7 nucleotides matching TRDD3. The CDR3 length is 21 residues. Germline values: CDR1 GEAIGNYY, CDR2 EKD. Trimming at V came to 0 bases and at J to 2 bases, leaving 23 bases not matched to a gene.

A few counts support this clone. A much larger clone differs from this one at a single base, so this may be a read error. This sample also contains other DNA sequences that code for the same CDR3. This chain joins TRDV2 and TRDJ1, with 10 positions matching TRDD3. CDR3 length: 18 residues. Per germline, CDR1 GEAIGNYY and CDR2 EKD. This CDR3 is CACDTLGRGIRNTDKLIF. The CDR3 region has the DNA TGTGCCTGCGACACTCTGGGACGGGGGATACGTAACACCGATAAACTCATCTTT.

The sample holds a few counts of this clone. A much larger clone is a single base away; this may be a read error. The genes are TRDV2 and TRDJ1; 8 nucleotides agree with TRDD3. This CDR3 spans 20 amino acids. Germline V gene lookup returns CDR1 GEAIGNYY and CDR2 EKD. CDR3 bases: TGTGCCTGTGACACCGTTCTAGTATCTGGGGGAGACCTGTACACCGATGAACTCATCTTT. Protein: CACDTVLVSGGDLYTDELIF.

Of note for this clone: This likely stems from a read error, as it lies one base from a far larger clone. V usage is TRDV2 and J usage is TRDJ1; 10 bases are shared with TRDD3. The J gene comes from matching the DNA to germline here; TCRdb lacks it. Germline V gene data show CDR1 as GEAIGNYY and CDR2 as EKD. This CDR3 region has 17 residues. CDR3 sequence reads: CACDTVGGYALTDILIF. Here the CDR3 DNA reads TGTGCCTGTGACACCGTAGGGGGATACGCGTTGACCGATATACTCATCTTT.

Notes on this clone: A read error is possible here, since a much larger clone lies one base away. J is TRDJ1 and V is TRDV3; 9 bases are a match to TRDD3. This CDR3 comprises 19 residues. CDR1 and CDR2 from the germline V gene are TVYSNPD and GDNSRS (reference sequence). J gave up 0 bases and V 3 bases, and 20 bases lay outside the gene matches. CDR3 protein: CALIYPYWGTGHYTDKLIF. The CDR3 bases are TGTGCCTTGATTTATCCCTACTGGGGGACCGGACATTACACCGATAAACTCATCTTT.

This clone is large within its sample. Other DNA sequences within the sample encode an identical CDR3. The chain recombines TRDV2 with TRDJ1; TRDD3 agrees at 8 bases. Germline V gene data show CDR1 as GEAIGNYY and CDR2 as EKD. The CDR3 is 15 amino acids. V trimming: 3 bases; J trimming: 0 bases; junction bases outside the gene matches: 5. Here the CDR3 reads CACDGLGADTDKLIF. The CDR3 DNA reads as TGTGCCTGTGACGGACTGGGGGCCGACACCGATAAACTCATCTTT.

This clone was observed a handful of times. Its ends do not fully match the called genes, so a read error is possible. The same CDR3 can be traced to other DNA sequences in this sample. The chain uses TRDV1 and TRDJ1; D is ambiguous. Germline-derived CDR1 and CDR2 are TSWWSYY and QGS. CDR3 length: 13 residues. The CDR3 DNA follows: TGTGCTCTTGGGGAATCCAGCCCCGATAAACTCATCTTC. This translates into CALGESSPDKLIF.

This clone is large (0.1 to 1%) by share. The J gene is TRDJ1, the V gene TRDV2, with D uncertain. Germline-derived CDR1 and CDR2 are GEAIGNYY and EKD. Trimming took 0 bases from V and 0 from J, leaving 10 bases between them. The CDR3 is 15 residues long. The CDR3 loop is CACDTVGTNTDKLIF. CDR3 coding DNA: TGTGCCTGTGACACCGTCGGGACAAACACCGATAAACTCATCTTT.

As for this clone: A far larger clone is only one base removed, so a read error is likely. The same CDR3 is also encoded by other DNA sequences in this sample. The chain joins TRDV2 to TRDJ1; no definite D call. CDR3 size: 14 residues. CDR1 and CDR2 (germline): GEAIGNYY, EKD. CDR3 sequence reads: CACDTLTTDDKLIF. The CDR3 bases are TGCGCCTGTGACACCCTCACAACCGACGATAAACTCATCTTT.

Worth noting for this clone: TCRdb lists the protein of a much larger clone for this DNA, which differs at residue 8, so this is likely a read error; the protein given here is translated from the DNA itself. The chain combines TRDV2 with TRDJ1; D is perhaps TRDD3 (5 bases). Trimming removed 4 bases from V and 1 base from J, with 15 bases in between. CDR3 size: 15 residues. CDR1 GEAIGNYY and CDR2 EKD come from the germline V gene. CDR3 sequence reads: CACESLLETTDKLIF. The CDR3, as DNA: TGTGCCTGTGAGAGCTTACTGGAGACCACCGATAAACTCATCTTT.

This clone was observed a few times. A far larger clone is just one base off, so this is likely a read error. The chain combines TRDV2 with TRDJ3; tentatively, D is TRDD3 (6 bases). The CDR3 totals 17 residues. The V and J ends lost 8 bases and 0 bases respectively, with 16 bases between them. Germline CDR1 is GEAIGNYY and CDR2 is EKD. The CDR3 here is CAFSTGDRSWDTRQMFF. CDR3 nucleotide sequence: TGTGCCTTTTCGACGGGGGACCGCTCCTGGGACACCCGACAGATGTTTTTC.

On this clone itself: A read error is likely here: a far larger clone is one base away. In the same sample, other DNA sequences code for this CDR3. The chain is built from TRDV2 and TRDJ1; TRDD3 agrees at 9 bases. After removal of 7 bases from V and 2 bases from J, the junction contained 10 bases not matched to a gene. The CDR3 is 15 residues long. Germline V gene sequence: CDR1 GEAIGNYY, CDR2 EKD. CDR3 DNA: TGTGCCTGCGACTATCTGGGGGATGGGACCGATAAACTCATCTTT. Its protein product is CACDYLGDGTDKLIF.

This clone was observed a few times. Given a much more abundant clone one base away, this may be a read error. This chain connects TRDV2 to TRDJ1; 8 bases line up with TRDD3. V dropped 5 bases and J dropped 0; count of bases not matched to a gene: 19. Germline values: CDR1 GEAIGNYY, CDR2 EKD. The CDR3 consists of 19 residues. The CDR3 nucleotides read TGTGCCTGTGTCCCCTTACCGGGGGATAAGAGAGCCCACACCGATAAACTCATCTTT. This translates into CACVPLPGDKRAHTDKLIF.

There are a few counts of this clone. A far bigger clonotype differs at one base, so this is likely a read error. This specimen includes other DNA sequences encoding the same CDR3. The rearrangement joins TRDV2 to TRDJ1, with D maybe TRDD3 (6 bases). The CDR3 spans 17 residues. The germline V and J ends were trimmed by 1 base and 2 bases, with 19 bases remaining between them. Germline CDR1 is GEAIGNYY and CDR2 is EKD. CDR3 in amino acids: CACDTLGDTRVTDKLIF. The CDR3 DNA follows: TGTGCCTGTGACACGCTGGGAGATACGCGCGTTACCGATAAACTCATCTTT.

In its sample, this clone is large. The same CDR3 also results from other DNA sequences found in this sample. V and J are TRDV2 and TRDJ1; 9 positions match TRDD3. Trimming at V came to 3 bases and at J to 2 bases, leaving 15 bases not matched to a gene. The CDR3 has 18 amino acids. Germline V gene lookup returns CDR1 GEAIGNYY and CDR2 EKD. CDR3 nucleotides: TGTGCCTGTGACGACATCCGTGTGGGGGATAGGGGAACCGATAAACTCATCTTT. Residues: CACDDIRVGDRGTDKLIF.

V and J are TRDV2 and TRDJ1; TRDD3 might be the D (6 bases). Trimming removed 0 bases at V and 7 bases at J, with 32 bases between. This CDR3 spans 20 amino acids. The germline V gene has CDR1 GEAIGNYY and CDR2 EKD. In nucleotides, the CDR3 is TGTGCCTGTGACACCGGGAGCTTATTGGGGGGCCCCCACACCGAGGGTAAACTCATCTTT. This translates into CACDTGSLLGGPHTEGKLIF.

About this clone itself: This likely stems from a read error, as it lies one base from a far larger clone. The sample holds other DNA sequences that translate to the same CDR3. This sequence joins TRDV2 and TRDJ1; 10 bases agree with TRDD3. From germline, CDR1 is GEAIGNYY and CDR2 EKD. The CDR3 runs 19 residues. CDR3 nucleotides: TGTGCCTGTGACACTGTTCCCACTGGGGGATCCCACTACACTGATAAACTCATCTTT. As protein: CACDTVPTGGSHYTDKLIF.

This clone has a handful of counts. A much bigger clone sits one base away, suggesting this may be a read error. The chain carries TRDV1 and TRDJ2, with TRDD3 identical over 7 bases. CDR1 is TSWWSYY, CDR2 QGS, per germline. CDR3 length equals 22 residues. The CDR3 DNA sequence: TGTGCTCTTGGGGAACTAGAAGACCTTTCGTGGTGGGGGACTCGGGCAACAGCACGACTCTTCTTT. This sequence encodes CALGELEDLSWWGTRATARLFF.

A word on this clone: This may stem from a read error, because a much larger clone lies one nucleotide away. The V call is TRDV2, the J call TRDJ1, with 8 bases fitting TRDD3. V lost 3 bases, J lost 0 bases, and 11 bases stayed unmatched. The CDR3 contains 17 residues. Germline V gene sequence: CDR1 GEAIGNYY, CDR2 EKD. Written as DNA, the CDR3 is TGTGCCTGTGACTCACTGGGGGCCCTTCAGTACACCGATAAACTCATCTTT. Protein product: CACDSLGALQYTDKLIF.